This T cell receptor beta chain was recorded in a study of T cells in Graves' hyperthyroidism and ophthalmopathy. With 2 bases clipped from V and 9 bases from J, the junction kept 4 bases outside the gene matches. The germline V gene has CDR1 DFQATT and CDR2 SNEGSKA (reference sequence). The CDR3 spans 13 residues. Patients aged 18 to 65 had newly diagnosed hyperthyroidism of under 2 months' duration. There were TCR beta CDR3 regions amplified from RNA transcripts. Using the HTBI primer set, a first-round RT-PCR was run on the TCR CDR3. TCRdb reanalysed the multiplex PCR reads using MiXCR and keeps one entry per CDR3 protein. The profile shows approximately 700,000 distinct CDR3 sequences, roughly 15% of them singletons. The table lists this clonotype with a few counts.

The rearrangement links TRBV20-1 to TRBJ2-1, with TRBD2 matching 10 bases. The source material was blood. The origin of this receptor is a man aged 18-30 years with Graves' hyperthyroidism. The CDR3 nucleotides are TGCAGTGCTAGAAGCGGGAGGGCCGCTGAGCAGTTCTTC. Translation: CSARSGRAAEQFF.